The text below deals with one T cell receptor (beta chain). Its antigen is not identified. These data originate in a study of Ad26.COV2.S vaccination and SARS-CoV-2 variants. Study background: The Ad26.COV2.S arm of the COV1001 trial was where the donor was placed. Overall study results and limits: Vaccine recipients and placebo recipients showed similar non-spike TCR breadth. The TCR breadth and depth analyses may have understated or missed part of the total T cell responses.

Treatment reported: around 19 received Ad26.COV2.S at low or high dose, single or two shots; several received placebo; per-sample allocation not given. Collection of the samples took place on day 63 after the first injection of vaccine or placebo. An adult of 18-55 years in Boston served as donor. Sequencing was performed with immunoSEQ multiplex PCR; in TCRdb, only in-frame clones are kept and a portion is missing. The sample holds around 500,000 clones, about nine tenths seen once. The CDR3 sequence is 13 residues long. From germline, CDR1 is SNHLY and CDR2 FYNNEI. With V trimmed by 6 bases and J by 4 bases, 6 bases remained unmatched.

The sample was peripheral blood, taken in a trial of Ad26.COV2.S vaccine versus placebo. The gene calls are TRBV2 and TRBJ2-7; TRBD1 aligns across 7 bases. The origin of this receptor is a person aged 18-60 years who received the Ad26.COV2.S COVID-19 vaccine or a placebo. As DNA, the CDR3 is TGTGCCAGCAGGCCGGGACAGATATACGAGCAGTACTTC. It specifies CASRPGQIYEQYF.